This T cell receptor beta chain comes out of a study of blood T cell repertoires in COVID-19 (dated by TCRdb to the early 2020s). Notes on the research overall: The collaborator samples originated in the United States, Italy and Spain and spanned the acute and convalescent phases of COVID-19. The prospective study material was composed of cDNA or gDNA derived from T cells, B-cell-depleted T cells, or PBMCs. Deeply sampled blood TCRbeta repertoires from subjects exposed to, actively infected with, or recovered from COVID-19 were included in the dataset. Where available, HLA class I and class II types were obtained from metadata supplied by the sample provider rather than from assay-based typing. Samples were obtained from the ongoing ImmuneRACE study (first 160 participants) and from 1,254 subjects provided by 6 global collaborators. Sample metadata almost always included a de-identified subject ID, COVID-19 status, age in years and sex. The repertoires were released in a freely available public database intended as a resource for research on the immune response to SARS-CoV-2. The investigation overall reported the following: The quantity of clinical and demographic metadata differed by source and by participant and was supplied without curation.

Worth noting for this clone: The specificity of this receptor is unknown. Base qualities are not at hand, and no much larger clone is one base apart.

TCRbeta CDR3 regions were amplified from genomic DNA using the immunoSEQ Assay, a bias-controlled multiplex PCR. Concerning the study's data processing: The number of nucleated cells in each sample was estimated by amplification of reference gene primers within the assay. Sequence reads were collapsed and filtered to measure the absolute abundance of every unique TCRbeta CDR3 rearrangement. For each sample, productive Simpson clonality was calculated by taking the square root of Simpson's diversity index across productive rearrangements. TCRdb limited this immuneACCESS table to in-frame rearrangements with V and J called. A share of clones is missing; checked studies link under half to unresolved V genes, and the rest is unexplained. V and J calls and clone size follow that table, whereas D and trimming were derived from the DNA. Counted in this sample were 160,000 or so clones; 85% to 90% of them appeared once. The ten largest account for around 15% of the sample.

Whole blood was collected in K2EDTA tubes by collaborating institutions according to the institutions' own protocols. For TCRbeta analysis, collaborator samples were shipped as frozen whole blood, as isolated PBMCs, or as DNA extracted from either sample type. The sample comprised peripheral blood. This clonotype was obtained from a middle-aged woman with acute or convalescent COVID-19.

Here is the DNA: TGTGCCAGTAGTATAGTAGGGGACACTGAAGCTTTCTTT. Translated, it reads CASSIVGDTEAFF. The chain is made from TRBV19 and TRBJ1-1, and perhaps TRBD1 as D gene, on 5 matching bases. CDR1 is given as LNHDA and CDR2 as SQIVND, both from the germline V gene (reference sequence). The CDR3 goes from the cysteine to the phenylalanine over 13 residues. CDR3 DNA only is kept here, 39 bases in frame from base 1. Deletion took 1 base off V and 3 bases off J, with a span of 6 bases between the germline ends.